This TCR beta chain was recovered during a study of blood T cell repertoires in COVID-19. TCRdb's table, derived via immunoSEQ multiplex PCR, lists solely in-frame clones and lacks some. The top ten clones hold approximately 10% of a sample with fewer than 65,000 clones, roughly 88% of them seen once. The sequenced material came from peripheral blood. The receptor was isolated from a man aged 30 to 39 with COVID-19, enrolled during active disease.

CDR3 in DNA: TGTGCCACCTGGACAGGGTCGGGAGGCTACACCTTC. This codes for CATWTGSGGYTF. The chain carries TRBV2 and TRBJ1-2; 8 bases fit TRBD1. V was pared by 10 bases and J by 8 bases, with 9 bases of the junction left unmatched. Germline V gives CDR1 SNHLY, CDR2 FYNNEI. The CDR3 totals 12 residues.